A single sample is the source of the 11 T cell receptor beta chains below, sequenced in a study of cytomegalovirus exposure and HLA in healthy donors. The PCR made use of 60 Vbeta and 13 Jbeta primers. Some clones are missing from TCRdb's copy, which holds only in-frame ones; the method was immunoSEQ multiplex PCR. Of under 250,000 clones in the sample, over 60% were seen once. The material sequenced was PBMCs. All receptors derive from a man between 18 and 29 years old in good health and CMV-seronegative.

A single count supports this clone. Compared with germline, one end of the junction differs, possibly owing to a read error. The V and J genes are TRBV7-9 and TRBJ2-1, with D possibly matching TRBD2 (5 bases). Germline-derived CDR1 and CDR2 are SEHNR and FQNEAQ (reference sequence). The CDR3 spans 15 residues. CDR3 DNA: TGTTCCAGCAGCTTTGGTTCGAGGGCCTACAATGAGCAGTTCTTC. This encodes CSSSFGSRAYNEQFF.

The CDR3 region has the DNA TGTGCCAGCAGCTTTTCTAGCGGGAGGGCTGAGACCCAGTACTTC. Protein product: CASSFSSGRAETQYF. This rearrangement joins TRBV11-2 to TRBJ2-5; TRBD2 aligns across 12 bases. The germline CDR1 and CDR2 sequences are SGHAT and FQNNGV. The junction had 4 bases not matched to a gene; V was cut back by 3 bases and J by 5 bases. There are 15 residues in the CDR3.

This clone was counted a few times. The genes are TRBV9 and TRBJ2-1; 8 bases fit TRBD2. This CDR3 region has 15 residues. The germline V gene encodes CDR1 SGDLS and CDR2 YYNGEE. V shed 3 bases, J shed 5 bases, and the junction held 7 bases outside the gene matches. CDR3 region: CASSGGLDRNNEQFF. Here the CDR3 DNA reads TGTGCCAGCAGCGGGGGACTAGACAGGAACAATGAGCAGTTCTTC.

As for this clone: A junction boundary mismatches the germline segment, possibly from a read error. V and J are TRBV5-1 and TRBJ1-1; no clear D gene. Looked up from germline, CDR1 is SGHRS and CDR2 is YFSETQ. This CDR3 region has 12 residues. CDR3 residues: CAGSEVNTEAFF. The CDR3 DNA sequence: TGCGCCGGCAGTGAGGTGAACACTGAAGCTTTCTTT.

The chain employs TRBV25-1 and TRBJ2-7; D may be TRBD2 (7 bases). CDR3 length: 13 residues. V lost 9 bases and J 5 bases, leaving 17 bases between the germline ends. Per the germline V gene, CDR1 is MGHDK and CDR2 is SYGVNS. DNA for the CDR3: TGTGCCAGTCGTAAGGGGGGGTCCCACGAGCAGTACTTC. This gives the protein CASRKGGSHEQYF.

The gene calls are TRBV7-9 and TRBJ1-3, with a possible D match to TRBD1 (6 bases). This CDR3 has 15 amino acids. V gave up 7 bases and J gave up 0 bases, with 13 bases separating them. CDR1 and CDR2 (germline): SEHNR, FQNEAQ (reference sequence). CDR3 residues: CASTRGTYSGNTIYF. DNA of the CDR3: TGTGCCAGCACCAGAGGGACATACTCTGGAAACACCATATATTTT.

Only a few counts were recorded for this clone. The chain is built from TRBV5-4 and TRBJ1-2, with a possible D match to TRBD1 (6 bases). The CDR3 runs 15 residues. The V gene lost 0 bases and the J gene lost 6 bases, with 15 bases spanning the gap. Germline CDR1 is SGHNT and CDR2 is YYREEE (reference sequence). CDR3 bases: TGTGCCAGCAGCTTGGAGGGACACCAGAACCATGGCTACACCTTC. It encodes CASSLEGHQNHGYTF.

CDR3 loop: CASSYSFSGANVLTF. CDR3 nucleotides: TGTGCCAGCAGTTATTCTTTCTCTGGGGCCAACGTCCTGACTTTC. V and J are TRBV6-6 and TRBJ2-6; D unresolved. The CDR3 has 15 residues. Trimming removed 3 bases at V and 0 bases at J, with 6 bases between. CDR1 is MNHNY, CDR2 SVGAGI, per germline (reference sequence).

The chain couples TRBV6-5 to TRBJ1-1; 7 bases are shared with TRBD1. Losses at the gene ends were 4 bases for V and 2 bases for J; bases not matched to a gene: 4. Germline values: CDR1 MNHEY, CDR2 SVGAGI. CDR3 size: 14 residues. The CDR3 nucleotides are TGTGCCAGCAGTTTTACAGGGGCCAACACTGAAGCTTTCTTT. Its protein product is CASSFTGANTEAFF.

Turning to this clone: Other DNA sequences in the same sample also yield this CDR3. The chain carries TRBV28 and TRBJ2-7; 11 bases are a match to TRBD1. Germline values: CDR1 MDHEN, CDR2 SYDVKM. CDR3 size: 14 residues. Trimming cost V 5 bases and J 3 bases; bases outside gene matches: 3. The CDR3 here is CASSGTGGGYEQYF. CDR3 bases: TGTGCCAGCAGTGGGACAGGGGGTGGCTACGAGCAGTACTTC.

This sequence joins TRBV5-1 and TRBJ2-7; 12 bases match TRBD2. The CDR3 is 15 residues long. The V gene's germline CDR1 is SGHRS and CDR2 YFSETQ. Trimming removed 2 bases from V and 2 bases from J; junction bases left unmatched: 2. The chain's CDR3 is CASSLWTSGTYEQYF. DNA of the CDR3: TGCGCCAGCAGCTTATGGACTAGCGGGACCTACGAGCAGTACTTC.